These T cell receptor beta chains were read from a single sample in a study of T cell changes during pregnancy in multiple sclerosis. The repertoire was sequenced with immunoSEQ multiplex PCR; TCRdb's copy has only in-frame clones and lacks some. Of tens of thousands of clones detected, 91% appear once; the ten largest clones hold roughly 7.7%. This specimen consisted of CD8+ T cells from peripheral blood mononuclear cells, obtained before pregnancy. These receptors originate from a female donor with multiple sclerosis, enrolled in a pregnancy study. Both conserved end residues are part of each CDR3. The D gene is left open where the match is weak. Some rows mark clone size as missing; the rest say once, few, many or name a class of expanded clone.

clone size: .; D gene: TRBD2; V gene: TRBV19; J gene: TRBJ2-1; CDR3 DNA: TGTGCCAGTAGTATGGGACTAGCGGGAGGCCAGACCGATGAGCAGTTCTTC; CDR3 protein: CASSMGLAGGQTDEQFF
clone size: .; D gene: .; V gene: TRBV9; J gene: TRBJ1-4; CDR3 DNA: TGTGCCAGCAGCCCAACCGGGATTCCGTATGAAAAACTGTTTTTT; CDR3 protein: CASSPTGIPYEKLFF
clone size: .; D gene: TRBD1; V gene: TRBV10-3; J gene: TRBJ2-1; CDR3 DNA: TGTGCCATCAGTGATGACAGGGGGCTGACGAGCAATGAGCAGTTCTTC; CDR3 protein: CAISDDRGLTSNEQFF
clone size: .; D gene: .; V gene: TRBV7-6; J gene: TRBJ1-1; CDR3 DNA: TGTGCCAGCAGCGTTACCCCGACAGGTAACACTGAAGCTTTCTTT; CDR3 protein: CASSVTPTGNTEAFF
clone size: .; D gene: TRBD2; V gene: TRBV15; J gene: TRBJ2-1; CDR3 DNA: TGTGCCACCAGCAGAGATAGACTAGCGGGAGCGGATTATGAGCAGTTCTTC; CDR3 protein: CATSRDRLAGADYEQFF
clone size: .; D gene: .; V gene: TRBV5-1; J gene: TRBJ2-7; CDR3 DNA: TGCGCCAGCAGCTTGGCCGGTGGGGGGACCTACGAGCAGTACTTC; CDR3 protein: CASSLAGGGTYEQYF
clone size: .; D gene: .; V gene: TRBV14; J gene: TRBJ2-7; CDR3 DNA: TGTGCCAGCAGCCAAGAAGTGGGTCTGGGCACGCCGGACGAGCAGTACTTC; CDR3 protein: CASSQEVGLGTPDEQYF
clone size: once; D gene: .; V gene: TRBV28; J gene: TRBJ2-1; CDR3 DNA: TGTGCCAGCAGTTTAGCGAATGAGCAGTTCTTC; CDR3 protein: CASSLANEQFF
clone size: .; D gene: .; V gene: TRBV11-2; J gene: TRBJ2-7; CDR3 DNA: TGTGCCAGCAGCTTAGTTCAGGGGTTGGCTCCCGAGCAGTACTTC; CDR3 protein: CASSLVQGLAPEQYF
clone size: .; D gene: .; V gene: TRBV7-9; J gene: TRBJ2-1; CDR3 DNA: TGTGCCAGCAGCGTACAGGGTTACAATGAGCAGTTCTTC; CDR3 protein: CASSVQGYNEQFF